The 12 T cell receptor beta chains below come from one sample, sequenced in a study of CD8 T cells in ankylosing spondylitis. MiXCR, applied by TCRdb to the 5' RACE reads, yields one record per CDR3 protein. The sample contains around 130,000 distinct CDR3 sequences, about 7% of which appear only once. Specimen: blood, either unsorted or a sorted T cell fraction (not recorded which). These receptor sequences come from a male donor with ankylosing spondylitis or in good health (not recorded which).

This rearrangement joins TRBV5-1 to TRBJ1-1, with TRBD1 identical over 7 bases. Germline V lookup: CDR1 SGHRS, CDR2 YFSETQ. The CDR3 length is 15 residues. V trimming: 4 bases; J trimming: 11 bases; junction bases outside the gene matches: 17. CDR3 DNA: TGCGCCAGCAGCCCCGGATCTACAGGGGCCGGTGAGGCTTTCTTT. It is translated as CASSPGSTGAGEAFF.

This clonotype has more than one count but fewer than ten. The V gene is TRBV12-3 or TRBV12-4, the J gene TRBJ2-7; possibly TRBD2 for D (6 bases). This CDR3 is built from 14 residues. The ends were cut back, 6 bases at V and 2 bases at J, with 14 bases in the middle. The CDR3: CASRHSGMTYEQYF. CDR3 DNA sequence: TGTGCCAGCAGACATAGCGGAATGACCTACGAGCAGTACTTC.

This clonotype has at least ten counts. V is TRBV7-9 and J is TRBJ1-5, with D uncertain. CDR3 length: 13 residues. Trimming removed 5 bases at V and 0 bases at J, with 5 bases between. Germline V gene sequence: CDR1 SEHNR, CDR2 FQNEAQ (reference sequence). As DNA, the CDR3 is TGTGCCAGCAGCCTAGATAGCAATCAGCCCCAGCATTTT. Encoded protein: CASSLDSNQPQHF. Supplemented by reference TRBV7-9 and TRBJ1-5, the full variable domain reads DTGVSQNPRHKITKRGQNVTFRCDPISEHNRLYWYRQTLGQGPEFLTYFQNEAQLEKSRLLSDRFSAERPKGSFSTLEIQRTEQGDSAMYLCASSLDSNQPQHFGDGTRLSIL.

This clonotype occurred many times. This CDR3 is CSVEEDTGELFF. The CDR3 region has the DNA TGCAGCGTTGAAGAGGACACCGGGGAGCTGTTTTTT. This chain connects TRBV29-1 to TRBJ2-2; D not resolved. CDR3 length: 12 residues. The germline V and J ends were trimmed by 0 bases and 3 bases, with 2 bases remaining between them. Germline-derived CDR1 and CDR2 are SQVTM and ANQGSEA.

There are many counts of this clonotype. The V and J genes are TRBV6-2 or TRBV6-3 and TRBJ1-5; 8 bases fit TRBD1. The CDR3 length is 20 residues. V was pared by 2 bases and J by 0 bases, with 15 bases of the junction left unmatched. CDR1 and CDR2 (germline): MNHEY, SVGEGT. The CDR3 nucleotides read TGTGCCAGCAGTTACCCGACCGGGACAGGCGCCGTTTATAGCAATCAGCCCCAGCATTTT. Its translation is CASSYPTGTGAVYSNQPQHF.

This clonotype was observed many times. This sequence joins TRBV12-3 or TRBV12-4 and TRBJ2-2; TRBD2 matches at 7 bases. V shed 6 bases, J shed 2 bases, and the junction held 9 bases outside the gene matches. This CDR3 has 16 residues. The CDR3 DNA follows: TGTGCCAGCAGGCCATCGACTAGCCCTAACACCGGGGAGCTGTTTTTT. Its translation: CASRPSTSPNTGELFF.

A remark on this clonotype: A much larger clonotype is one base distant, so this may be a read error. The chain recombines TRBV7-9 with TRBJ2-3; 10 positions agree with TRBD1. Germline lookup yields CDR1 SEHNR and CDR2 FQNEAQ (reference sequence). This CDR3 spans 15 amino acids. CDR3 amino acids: CALGTGALDTATQYF. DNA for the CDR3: TGTGCCCTAGGGACAGGGGCGTTGGACACAGCTACGCAGTATTTT.

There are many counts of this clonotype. The CDR3 sequence: CASSLREDNTGELFF. CDR3 nucleotides: TGCGCCAGCAGCTTGCGGGAGGACAACACCGGGGAGCTGTTTTTT. The rearrangement joins TRBV5-1 to TRBJ2-2, with 7 bases identical to TRBD2. J was trimmed by 2 bases and V by 1 base; bases with no gene match: 2. The CDR3 is 15 amino acids. CDR1 and CDR2 from the germline V gene are SGHRS and YFSETQ. Full variable domain (outside the CDR3, taken from reference TRBV5-1 and TRBJ2-2): KAGVTQTPRYLIKTRGQQVTLSCSPISGHRSVSWYQQTPGQGLQFLFEYFSETQRNKGNFPGRFSGRQFSNSRSEMNVSTLELGDSALYLCASSLREDNTGELFFGEGSRLTVL.

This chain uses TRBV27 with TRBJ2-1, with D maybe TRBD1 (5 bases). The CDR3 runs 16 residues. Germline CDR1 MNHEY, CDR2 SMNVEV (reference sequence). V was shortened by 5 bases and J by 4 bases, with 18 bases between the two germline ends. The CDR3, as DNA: TGTGCCAGCAGTCCCCATGTGACAGTTAATTACAATGAGCAGTTCTTC. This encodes CASSPHVTVNYNEQFF.

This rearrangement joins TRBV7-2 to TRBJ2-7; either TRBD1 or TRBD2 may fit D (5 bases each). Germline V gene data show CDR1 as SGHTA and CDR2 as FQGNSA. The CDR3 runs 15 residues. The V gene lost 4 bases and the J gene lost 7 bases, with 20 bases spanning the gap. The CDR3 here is CASSSLMGTLAEQYF. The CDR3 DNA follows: TGTGCCAGCAGCTCCCTCATGGGGACCCTGGCGGAGCAGTACTTC.

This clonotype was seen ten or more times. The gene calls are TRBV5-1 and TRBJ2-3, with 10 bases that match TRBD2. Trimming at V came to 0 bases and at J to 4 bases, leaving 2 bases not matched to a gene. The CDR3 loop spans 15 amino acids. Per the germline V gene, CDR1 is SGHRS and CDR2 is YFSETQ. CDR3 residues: CASSLERGGPDTQYF. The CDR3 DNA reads TGCGCCAGCAGCTTGGAGCGGGGGGGCCCAGATACGCAGTATTTT.

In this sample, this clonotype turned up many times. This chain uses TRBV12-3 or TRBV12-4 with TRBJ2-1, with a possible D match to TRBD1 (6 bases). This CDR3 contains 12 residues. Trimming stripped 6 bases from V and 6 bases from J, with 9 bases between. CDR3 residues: CASRLRGNEQFF. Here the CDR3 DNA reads TGTGCCAGCAGGCTCAGGGGCAATGAGCAGTTCTTC.